The source of this TCR beta chain is a study of cytomegalovirus exposure and HLA in healthy donors. The PCR made use of 60 Vbeta and 13 Jbeta primers. The assay was immunoSEQ multiplex PCR, and TCRdb's table has in-frame clones only and misses some. The profile covers some 130,000 clones, with roughly three quarters appearing a single time and roughly 2% taken by the ten largest. As regards this clone: Its antigen is as yet unknown.

Germline assignment: CDR1 SGHTA and CDR2 FQGTGA. The junction had 4 bases not matched to a gene; V was cut back by 2 bases and J by 8 bases. This CDR3 contains 13 residues. Study conclusions and caveats: One later analysis reportedly identified an Asian-associated ancestry cluster that showed fewer N-insertions than the roughly 600-donor mean. As a later analysis showed, several of the most significant clusters appeared to be linked to common viral pathogens.

Sequenced sample: PBMCs. This receptor was identified in a man between 18 and 29 years old in good health and CMV-seronegative. V and J are TRBV7-3 and TRBJ1-2; TRBD1 agrees at 8 bases. CDR3 sequence (DNA): TGTGCCAGCAGCTTAGACAGGGGTCTGGGCTACACCTTC. Its translation: CASSLDRGLGYTF.